A selection of T cell receptor beta chains follows, all from one sample in a study of control samples from healthy donors and cancer patients. Some clones are missing from TCRdb's copy, which holds only in-frame ones; the method was immunoSEQ multiplex PCR. The sample yields approximately 150,000 clones, roughly 91% seen once. Sequenced material: PBMCs. These receptors were obtained from a man between 50 and 59 years old with head and neck cancer. Each CDR3 is given with its conserved first and last residue. The order of the fields is clone size, V gene, D gene, J gene, CDR3 protein, CDR3 DNA. The D gene is left open where the match is weak. Clone size appears in some rows only: once, few, many, or a class for an expanded clone.

>-|TRBV12-3/TRBV12-4|-|TRBJ1-2
CASSGTLAGGQF
TGTGCCAGCAGTGGGACCCTTGCGGGGGGCCAGTTC
>-|TRBV5-6|TRBD1|TRBJ2-1
CASSLGTGGSYNEQFF
TGTGCCAGCAGCTTGGGGACAGGGGGCTCGTACAATGAGCAGTTCTTC
>-|TRBV6-2/TRBV6-3|-|TRBJ2-1
CASSYSSSYNEQFF
TGTGCCAGCAGTTACAGTAGCTCCTACAATGAGCAGTTCTTC
>-|TRBV6-4|-|TRBJ2-7
CASSDSRVLDEQYF
TGTGCCAGCAGTGACTCAAGGGTCCTTGACGAGCAGTACTTC
>-|TRBV29-1|TRBD2|TRBJ2-7
CSVGNRGLVGEQYF
TGCAGCGTTGGAAACCGTGGACTAGTCGGCGAGCAGTACTTC
>-|TRBV12-3/TRBV12-4|TRBD1|TRBJ1-2
CASSYTGGDGYTF
TGTGCCAGCAGTTACACAGGGGGGGATGGCTACACCTTC
>-|TRBV2|-|TRBJ1-1
CASSRAMNTEAFF
TGTGCCAGCAGTAGAGCTATGAACACTGAAGCTTTCTTT
>-|TRBV2|TRBD2|TRBJ2-7
CASSDRLAEVGQYF
TGTGCCAGCAGTGATCGGCTAGCGGAGGTTGGGCAGTACTTC
>-|TRBV25-1|-|TRBJ2-2
CASLEKGNGGELFF
TGTGCCAGCTTGGAGAAAGGGAATGGCGGGGAGCTGTTTTTT
>-|TRBV7-2|-|TRBJ2-7
CASSLGGGEQYF
TGTGCCAGCAGCTTAGGAGGCGGTGAGCAGTACTTC
>once|TRBV19|TRBD1|TRBJ2-1
CASSGTGVREQFF
TGTGCCAGTTCCGGGACAGGGGTACGGGAGCAGTTCTTC
>-|TRBV5-4|TRBD2|TRBJ2-7
CASSLSLGLGTYEQYF
TGTGCCAGCAGCTTGAGTCTAGGACTAGGGACCTACGAGCAGTACTTC
>-|TRBV4-1|-|TRBJ1-1
CASSPTGTTEAFF
TGCGCCAGCAGCCCAACCGGGACTACTGAAGCTTTCTTT
>once|TRBV28|TRBD2|TRBJ2-3
CASRDGGSPAGDTQYF
TGTGCCAGCAGAGATGGCGGGAGTCCCGCCGGGGATACGCAGTATTTT
>few|TRBV5-4|-|TRBJ1-3
CASTNRGSGNTIYF
TGTGCCAGTACTAACCGGGGCTCTGGAAACACCATATATTTT
>-|TRBV5-5|TRBD1|TRBJ1-5
CASSPGQGASQPQHF
TGTGCCAGCAGCCCCGGACAGGGGGCCAGTCAGCCCCAGCATTTT
>once|TRBV25-1|-|TRBJ2-1
CASSDMGQNLYNEQFF
TGTGCCAGCAGTGATATGGGACAAAACCTTTACAATGAGCAGTTCTTC
>-|TRBV2|-|TRBJ2-1
CASSETTVQFF
TGTGCCAGCAGTGAGACTACGGTGCAGTTCTTC
>-|TRBV10-3|TRBD1|TRBJ1-2
CAISESAGGAWGYTF
TGTGCCATCAGTGAGTCTGCAGGGGGCGCGTGGGGCTACACCTTC
>-|TRBV2|-|TRBJ2-1
CASSVGEYNEQFF
TGTGCCAGCAGTGTGGGGGAATACAATGAGCAGTTCTTC
>-|TRBV4-1|-|TRBJ2-3
CASSQDQGRGTDTQYF
TGCGCCAGCAGCCAAGATCAAGGTCGGGGAACAGATACGCAGTATTTT
>-|TRBV27|TRBD1|TRBJ1-4
CASSLWGTGGSLDNEKLFF
TGTGCCAGCAGTTTATGGGGGACAGGGGGCTCCCTTGATAATGAAAAACTGTTTTTT
>-|TRBV7-9|TRBD1|TRBJ1-5
CASSAGTGKEVSNQPQHF
TGTGCCAGCAGCGCAGGGACAGGGAAGGAGGTCAGCAATCAGCCCCAGCATTTT
>-|TRBV28|-|TRBJ1-2
CASTTFRESYGYTF
TGTGCCAGCACCACCTTTAGGGAGTCCTATGGCTACACCTTC
>-|TRBV11-2|TRBD1|TRBJ2-3
CASRRKGAADTQYF
TGTGCCAGCAGAAGAAAGGGGGCGGCAGATACGCAGTATTTT
>-|TRBV10-3|TRBD1|TRBJ2-7
CAIRGTGSAYEQYF
TGTGCCATCAGGGGGACAGGGAGCGCCTACGAGCAGTACTTC
>-|TRBV9|TRBD1|TRBJ1-1
CASSAGGRDTEAFF
TGTGCCAGCAGCGCAGGGGGGAGGGACACTGAAGCTTTCTTT
>once|TRBV27|-|TRBJ2-5
CASSFIPITQETQYF
TGTGCCAGCAGTTTCATCCCGATAACCCAAGAGACCCAGTACTTC
>-|TRBV4-1|-|TRBJ1-6
CASSQEQGVGNSPLHF
TGCGCCAGCAGCCAAGAGCAGGGAGTGGGGAATTCACCCCTCCACTTT
>-|TRBV18|-|TRBJ1-1
CASSPAESWGTEAFF
TGTGCCAGCTCACCCGCGGAATCGTGGGGCACTGAAGCTTTCTTT
>-|TRBV29-1|TRBD1|TRBJ2-1
CSGDRGNEQFF
TGCAGCGGTGACAGGGGCAATGAGCAGTTCTTC
>-|TRBV11-2|-|TRBJ2-1
CASSISSVPYNEQFF
TGTGCCAGCAGCATTTCTAGCGTCCCATACAATGAGCAGTTCTTC
>-|TRBV7-9|-|TRBJ2-1
CASSLALEGNEQFF
TGTGCCAGCAGCTTAGCACTAGAGGGCAATGAGCAGTTCTTC
>-|TRBV9|-|TRBJ2-5
CASSLGPRIQETQYF
TGTGCCAGCAGCCTGGGACCTAGGATCCAAGAGACCCAGTACTTC
>-|TRBV7-9|-|TRBJ2-3
CASSLALEDTQYF
TGTGCCAGCAGCTTAGCCCTTGAAGATACGCAGTATTTT
>-|TRBV5-1|-|TRBJ1-1
CASSFGPTNTEAFF
TGCGCCAGCAGCTTCGGACCGACAAACACTGAAGCTTTCTTT
>few|TRBV10-3|TRBD1|TRBJ1-2
CAISEQPTGTGSNGYTF
TGTGCCATCAGTGAGCAGCCTACCGGGACAGGGTCGAATGGCTACACCTTC
>-|TRBV5-6|-|TRBJ2-7
CASSLGGTSWGEQYF
TGTGCCAGCAGCTTGGGCGGGACATCTTGGGGCGAGCAGTACTTC
>-|TRBV7-9|-|TRBJ2-7
CASSFNRGVGSYEQYF
TGTGCCAGCAGCTTCAACCGAGGGGTGGGCTCCTACGAGCAGTACTTC
>once|TRBV19|TRBD1|TRBJ2-3
CASSSPGQAMTHTDTQYF
TGTGCCAGTAGTTCCCCGGGACAGGCGATGACACACACAGATACGCAGTATTTT
>-|TRBV4-1|-|TRBJ1-3
CASSQDRDPSSGNTIYF
TGCGCCAGCAGCCAAGATAGGGACCCCAGCTCTGGAAACACCATATATTTT
>-|TRBV19|-|TRBJ1-2
CASSTRTAPTNYGYTF
TGTGCCAGTAGTACCCGGACAGCTCCAACTAACTATGGCTACACCTTC
>-|TRBV10-1|TRBD2|TRBJ2-1
CASSESLAGSYNEQFF
TGCGCCAGCAGTGAGTCGCTAGCGGGGTCATACAATGAGCAGTTCTTC
>-|TRBV7-9|-|TRBJ2-7
CASSLGAGIYEQYF
TGTGCCAGCAGCTTAGGAGCCGGGATTTACGAGCAGTACTTC
>-|TRBV29-1|TRBD1|TRBJ2-3
CSVLRQGNPTDTQYF
TGCAGCGTCTTAAGACAGGGGAATCCCACAGATACGCAGTATTTT
>-|TRBV18|-|TRBJ1-1
CASSLLRDSTEAFF
TGTGCCAGCTCCCTACTCCGGGACTCCACGGAAGCTTTCTTT
>-|TRBV28|TRBD2|TRBJ2-1
CASSLGLADYNEQFF
TGTGCCAGCAGTTTAGGGCTAGCGGACTACAATGAGCAGTTCTTC
>-|TRBV27|TRBD1|TRBJ2-2
CASKPGQGRGTGELFF
TGTGCCAGCAAGCCGGGACAGGGTCGGGGCACCGGGGAGCTGTTTTTT